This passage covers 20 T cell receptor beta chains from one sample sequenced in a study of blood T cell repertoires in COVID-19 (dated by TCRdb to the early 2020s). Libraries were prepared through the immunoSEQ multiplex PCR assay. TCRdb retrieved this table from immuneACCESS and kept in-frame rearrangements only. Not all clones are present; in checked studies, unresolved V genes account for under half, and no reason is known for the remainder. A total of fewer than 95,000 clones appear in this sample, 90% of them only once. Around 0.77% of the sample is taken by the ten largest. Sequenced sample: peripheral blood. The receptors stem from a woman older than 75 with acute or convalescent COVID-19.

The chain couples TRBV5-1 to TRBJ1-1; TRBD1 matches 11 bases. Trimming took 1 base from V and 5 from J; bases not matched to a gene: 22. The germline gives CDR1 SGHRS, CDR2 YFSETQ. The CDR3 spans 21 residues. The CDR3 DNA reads TGCGCCAGCAGCTTGATGGGTCCCGGGTTCGGGACAGGGGGGTTTATTACTGAAGCTTTCTTT. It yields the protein CASSLMGPGFGTGGFITEAFF.

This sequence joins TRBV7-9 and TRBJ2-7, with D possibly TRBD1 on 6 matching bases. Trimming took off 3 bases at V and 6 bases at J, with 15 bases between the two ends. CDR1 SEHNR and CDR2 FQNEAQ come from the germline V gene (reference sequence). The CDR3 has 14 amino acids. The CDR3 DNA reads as TGTGCCAGCAGCTTCGGACAGCAGCTTTCCGAGCAGTACTTC. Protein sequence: CASSFGQQLSEQYF.

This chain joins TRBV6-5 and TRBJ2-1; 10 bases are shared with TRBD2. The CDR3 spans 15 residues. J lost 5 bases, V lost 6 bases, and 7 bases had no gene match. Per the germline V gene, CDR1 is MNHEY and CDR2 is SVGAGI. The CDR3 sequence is CASSPSGRANNEQFF. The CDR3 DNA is TGTGCCAGCAGCCCCAGCGGGAGGGCTAACAATGAGCAGTTCTTC.

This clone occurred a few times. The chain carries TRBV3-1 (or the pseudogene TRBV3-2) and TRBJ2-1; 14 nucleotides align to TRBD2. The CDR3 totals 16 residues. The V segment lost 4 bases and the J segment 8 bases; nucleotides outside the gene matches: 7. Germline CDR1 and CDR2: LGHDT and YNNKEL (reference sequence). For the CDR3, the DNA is TGTGCCAGCAGCCTCCGGGGACTAGCGGGAGCCCATGAGCAGTTCTTC. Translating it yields CASSLRGLAGAHEQFF.

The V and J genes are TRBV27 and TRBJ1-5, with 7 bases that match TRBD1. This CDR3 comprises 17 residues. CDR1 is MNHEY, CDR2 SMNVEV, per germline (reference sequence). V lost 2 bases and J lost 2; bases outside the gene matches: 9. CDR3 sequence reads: CASSLQTRQGGNQPQHF. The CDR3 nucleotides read TGTGCCAGCAGTTTACAGACCAGACAGGGAGGCAATCAGCCCCAGCATTTT.

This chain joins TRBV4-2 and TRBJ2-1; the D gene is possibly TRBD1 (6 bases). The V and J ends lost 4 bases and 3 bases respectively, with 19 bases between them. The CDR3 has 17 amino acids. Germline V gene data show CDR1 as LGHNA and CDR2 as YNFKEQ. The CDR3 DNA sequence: TGTGCCAGCAGCCTCACCCCAGGGGTGCTCAACTACAATGAGCAGTTCTTC. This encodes CASSLTPGVLNYNEQFF.

In DNA, the CDR3 is TGTGCCAGCAGTATACCAGGGGTGCGGACTGAAGCTTTCTTT. This codes for CASSIPGVRTEAFF. The chain carries TRBV6-5 and TRBJ1-1, with D perhaps matching TRBD1 (6 bases). V was shortened by 5 bases and J by 5 bases, with 15 bases between the two germline ends. The germline V gene encodes CDR1 MNHEY and CDR2 SVGAGI. This CDR3 spans 14 amino acids.

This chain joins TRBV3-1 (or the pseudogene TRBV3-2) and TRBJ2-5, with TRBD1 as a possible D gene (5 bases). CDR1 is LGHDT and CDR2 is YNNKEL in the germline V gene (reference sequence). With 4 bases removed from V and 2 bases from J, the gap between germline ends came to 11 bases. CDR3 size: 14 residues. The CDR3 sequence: CASSRSGIQETQYF. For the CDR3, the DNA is TGTGCCAGCAGCCGATCAGGGATTCAAGAGACCCAGTACTTC.

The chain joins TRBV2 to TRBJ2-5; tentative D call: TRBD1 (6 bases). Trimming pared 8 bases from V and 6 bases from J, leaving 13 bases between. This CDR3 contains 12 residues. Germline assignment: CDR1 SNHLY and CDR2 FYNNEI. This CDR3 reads CASQTTGQTQYF. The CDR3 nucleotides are TGTGCCAGCCAGACTACAGGGCAGACCCAGTACTTC.

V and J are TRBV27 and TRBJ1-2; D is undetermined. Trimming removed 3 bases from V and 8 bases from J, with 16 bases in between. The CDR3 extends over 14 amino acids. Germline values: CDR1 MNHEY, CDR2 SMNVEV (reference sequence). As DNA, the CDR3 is TGTGCCAGCAGTTTGGAGGGTCTCGGCGGCGGCTACACCTTC. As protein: CASSLEGLGGGYTF.

CDR3 sequence reads: CSVEGARGAGYTF. The CDR3 nucleotides read TGCAGCGTTGAAGGAGCCAGGGGTGCCGGCTACACCTTC. The chain employs TRBV29-1 and TRBJ1-2; D possibly corresponds to TRBD1 (6 bases). Germline V gives CDR1 SQVTM, CDR2 ANQGSEA. This CDR3 is built from 13 residues. The ends were cut back, 1 base at V and 8 bases at J, with 14 bases in the middle.

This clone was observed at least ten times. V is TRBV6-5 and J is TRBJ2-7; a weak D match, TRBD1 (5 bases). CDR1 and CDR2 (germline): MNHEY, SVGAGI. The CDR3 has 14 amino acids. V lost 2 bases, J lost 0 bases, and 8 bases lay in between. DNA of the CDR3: TGTGCCAGCAGTTACACGGACAACTCCTACGAGCAGTACTTC. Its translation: CASSYTDNSYEQYF.

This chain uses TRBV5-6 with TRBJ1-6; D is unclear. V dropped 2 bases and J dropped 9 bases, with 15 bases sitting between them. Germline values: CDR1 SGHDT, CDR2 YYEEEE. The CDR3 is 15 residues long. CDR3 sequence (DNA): TGTGCCAGCAGCTTCAAGGCGGGCTATGGTTCACCCCTCCACTTT. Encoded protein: CASSFKAGYGSPLHF.

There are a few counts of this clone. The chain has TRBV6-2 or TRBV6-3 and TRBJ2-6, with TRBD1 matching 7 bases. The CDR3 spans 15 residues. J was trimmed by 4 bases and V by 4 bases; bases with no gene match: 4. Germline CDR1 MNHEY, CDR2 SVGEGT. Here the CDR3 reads CASSSRGTGANVLTF. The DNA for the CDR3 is TGTGCCAGCAGTTCCAGGGGGACAGGGGCCAACGTCCTGACTTTC.

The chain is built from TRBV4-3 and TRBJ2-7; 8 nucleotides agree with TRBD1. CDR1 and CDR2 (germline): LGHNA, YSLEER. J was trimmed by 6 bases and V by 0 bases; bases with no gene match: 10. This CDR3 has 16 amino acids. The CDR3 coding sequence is TGCGCCAGCAGCCAAGATTCCGGCAGGGGGCGTAGCGAGCAGTACTTC. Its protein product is CASSQDSGRGRSEQYF.

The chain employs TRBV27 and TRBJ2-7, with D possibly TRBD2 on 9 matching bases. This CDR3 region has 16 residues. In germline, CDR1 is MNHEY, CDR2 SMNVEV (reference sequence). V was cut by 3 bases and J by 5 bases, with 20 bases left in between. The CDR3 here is CASSFRGLAGFHEQYF. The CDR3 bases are TGTGCCAGCAGTTTCAGGGGGCTAGCGGGATTCCACGAGCAGTACTTC.

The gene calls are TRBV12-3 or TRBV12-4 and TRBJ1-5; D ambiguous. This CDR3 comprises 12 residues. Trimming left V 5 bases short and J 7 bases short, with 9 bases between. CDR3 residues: CASSPGWQPQHF. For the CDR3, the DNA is TGTGCCAGCAGTCCCGGGTGGCAGCCCCAGCATTTT.

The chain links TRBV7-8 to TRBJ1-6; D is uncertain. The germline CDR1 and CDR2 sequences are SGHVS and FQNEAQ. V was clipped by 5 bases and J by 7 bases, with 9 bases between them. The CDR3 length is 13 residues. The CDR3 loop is CASSLYPNSPLHF. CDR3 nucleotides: TGTGCCAGCAGCCTCTATCCGAATTCACCCCTCCACTTT.

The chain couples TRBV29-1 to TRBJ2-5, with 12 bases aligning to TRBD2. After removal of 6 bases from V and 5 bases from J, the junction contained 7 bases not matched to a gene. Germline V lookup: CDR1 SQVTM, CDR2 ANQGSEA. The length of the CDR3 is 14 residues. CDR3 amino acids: CSVSGTSGGETQYF. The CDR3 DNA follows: TGCAGCGTGAGTGGAACTAGCGGGGGGGAGACCCAGTACTTC.

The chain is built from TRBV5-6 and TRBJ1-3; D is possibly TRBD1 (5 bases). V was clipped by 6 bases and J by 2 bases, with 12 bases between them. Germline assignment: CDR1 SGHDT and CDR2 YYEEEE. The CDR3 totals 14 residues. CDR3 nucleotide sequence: TGTGCCAGCACCCGTGCGGGGCCTGGAAACACCATATATTTT. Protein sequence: CASTRAGPGNTIYF.